Listed below are T cell receptor beta chains from one sample, sequenced in a study of blood T cell repertoires in COVID-19. The data were produced by immunoSEQ multiplex PCR, yet TCRdb's version contains in-frame clones alone and is incomplete. The sample holds fewer than 400,000 clones, approximately 90% seen once. Input material: PBMCs or T cells enriched from blood (not recorded which). The receptors come from a woman aged 30 to 39 who had been exposed to COVID-19. Each CDR3 is given without its conserved first and last residue. Fields, in order: J gene, V gene, CDR3 protein.

j_gene: TRBJ1-2; v_gene: TRBV7-9; CDR3aa: ASRERDSNGYT
j_gene: TRBJ1-4; v_gene: TRBV28; CDR3aa: ASSFGALSNEKLF
j_gene: TRBJ1-4; v_gene: TRBV11-2; CDR3aa: ASSLIPSGGAEKLF
j_gene: TRBJ2-2; v_gene: TRBV10-3; CDR3aa: AISGTGGAIGELF
j_gene: TRBJ1-1; v_gene: TRBV6-5; CDR3aa: ASSKPGGNTEAF
j_gene: TRBJ1-2; v_gene: TRBV5-1; CDR3aa: ASSLAPGQNLNYGYT
j_gene: TRBJ1-2; v_gene: TRBV2; CDR3aa: ASIPDRGRDNYGYT
j_gene: TRBJ2-5; v_gene: TRBV5-4; CDR3aa: ASSFSGGETQY
j_gene: TRBJ2-7; v_gene: TRBV9; CDR3aa: ASSPLSGPYEQY
j_gene: TRBJ1-1; v_gene: TRBV5-4; CDR3aa: ASSPTSDRPNTEAF
j_gene: TRBJ1-3; v_gene: TRBV25-1; CDR3aa: ASSEQTRGNTIY
j_gene: TRBJ2-7; v_gene: TRBV7-8; CDR3aa: ASSLGLAGTYEQY
j_gene: TRBJ1-2; v_gene: TRBV7-2; CDR3aa: ASSPRNYGYT
j_gene: TRBJ2-7; v_gene: TRBV14; CDR3aa: ASSQGPFKGGAYEQY
j_gene: TRBJ2-5; v_gene: TRBV3-1/TRBV3-2; CDR3aa: ASSPLAGGGETQY